Described below is a single T cell receptor beta chain sequence and its context. What it binds is not known. Donors comprised only Caucasian adults living in Nashville, Tennessee. The V end lost 5 bases, the J end lost 4 bases, and 14 bases lay between the germline ends. CDR3 size: 14 residues. Germline CDR1 is SNHLY and CDR2 is FYNNEI. This entry belongs to a study of shared clonotypes between healthy human individuals. Background on the study: Three men and a couple of women, aged 18 to 49, were donors.

Notes on the study in general: Having only a few donors restricted how much genetic and exposure-history diversity was captured.

Only in-frame clones appear in the TCRdb table, and some are missing; sequencing was by immunoSEQ multiplex PCR. The table has roughly 2.4 million clones, more than 90% seen once. The TCR comes from a man younger than 30 in good health. The chain employs TRBV2 and TRBJ1-1; D is perhaps TRBD1 (6 bases). Sequenced input: naive CD4+ T cells sorted from blood. The subset is: CD45RA+ positively selected. The CDR3: CASSPRTDGTEAFF. CDR3 nucleotides: TGTGCCAGCAGTCCAAGGACAGATGGCACTGAAGCTTTCTTT.